This entry concerns a single TCR beta chain. Its antigen is undetermined. The data derive from a study of regulatory T cells in long-lasting Graves disease. Looking at the study overall: Over-5-year antithyroid drug use with positive TSH receptor antibodies defined persistent Graves' disease in the study. Study-wide results and limits: Lower TCR diversity characterized persistent Graves' patients relative to newly diagnosed patients.

Time point defined: persistent/refractory GD, antithyroid drugs over 5 years with positive TRAb. The TCR library used RNA extracted from PBMCs. Trimming stripped 5 bases from V and 6 bases from J, with 11 bases between. Germline V gene data show CDR1 as SGHAT and CDR2 as FQDESV (reference sequence). This CDR3 is built from 13 residues. Combining iRepertoire HTBI primers with Arm-PCR of CDR3 regions, the authors built TCR beta libraries. Original processing methods: Looking across samples, the authors found roughly 58 TRBV and some 15 TRBJ segments. MiXCR, applied by TCRdb to the multiplex PCR reads, yields one record per CDR3 protein. TCRdb, rather than the study authors, made the V and J calls. The table records about 420,000 distinct CDR3 sequences, 20% to 30% of them present only once.

The chain employs TRBV11-1 and TRBJ2-1; D might be TRBD1 (6 bases). This sequence was found in a female donor with Graves disease. The sample was peripheral blood mononuclear cells (PBMCs), taken when the disease was refractory, from a patient treated with antithyroid drugs. DNA for the CDR3: TGTGCCAGCAGCCATACAGGGAGCAATGAGCAGTTCTTC. It yields the protein CASSHTGSNEQFF.